This T cell receptor (beta chain) came from a study of human thymus T cells. TCRdb's copy holds only in-frame clones and misses some; the assay was immunoSEQ multiplex PCR. The data hold 57,000 or so clones, with approximately 95% observed a single time. V lost 2 bases, J lost 5 bases, and 14 bases stayed unmatched. The CDR3 loop spans 17 amino acids. From germline, CDR1 is LGHNA and CDR2 YNFKEQ. The sample consisted of blood. The J gene is TRBJ2-7, the V gene TRBV4-2; TRBD2 matches at 8 bases. This clonotype originated in a boy under three years old with a congenital heart defect but otherwise immunologically healthy. CDR3 nucleotides: TGTGCCAGCAGCCAATCCCCGATGGGAGCGGGAGAGGACGAGCAGTACTTC. This gives the protein CASSQSPMGAGEDEQYF.